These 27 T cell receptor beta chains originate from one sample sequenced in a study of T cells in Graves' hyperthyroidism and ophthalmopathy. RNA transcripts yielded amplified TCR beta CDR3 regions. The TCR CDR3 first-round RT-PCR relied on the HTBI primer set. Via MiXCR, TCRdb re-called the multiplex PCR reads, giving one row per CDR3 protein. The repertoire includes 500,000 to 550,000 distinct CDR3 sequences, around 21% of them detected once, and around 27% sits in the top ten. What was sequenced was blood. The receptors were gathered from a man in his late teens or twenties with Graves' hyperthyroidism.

CDR3 bases: TGCGCCAGCAGCCTGGACGTGGGGACAGGGGTCTATGGCTACACCTTC. Amino acid sequence: CASSLDVGTGVYGYTF. The rearrangement joins TRBV5-1 to TRBJ1-2; 10 bases line up with TRBD1. V gave up 4 bases and J gave up 4 bases; unmatched junction bases: 10. The CDR3 spans 16 residues. Per germline, CDR1 SGHRS and CDR2 YFSETQ.

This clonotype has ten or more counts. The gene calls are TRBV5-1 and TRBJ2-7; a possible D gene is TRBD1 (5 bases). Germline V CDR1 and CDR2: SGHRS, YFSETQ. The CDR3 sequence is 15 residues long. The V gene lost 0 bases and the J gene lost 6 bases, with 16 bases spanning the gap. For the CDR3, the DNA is TGCGCCAGCAGCTTGGAGACAGACGGAGAGGTCGAGCAGTACTTC. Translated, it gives CASSLETDGEVEQYF.

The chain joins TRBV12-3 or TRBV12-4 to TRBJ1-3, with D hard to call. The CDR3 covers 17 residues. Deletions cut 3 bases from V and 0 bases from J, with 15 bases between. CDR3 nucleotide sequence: TGTGCCAGCAGTTTTCGGTTTTCGGCAAGCTCTGGAAACACCATATATTTT. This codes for CASSFRFSASSGNTIYF.

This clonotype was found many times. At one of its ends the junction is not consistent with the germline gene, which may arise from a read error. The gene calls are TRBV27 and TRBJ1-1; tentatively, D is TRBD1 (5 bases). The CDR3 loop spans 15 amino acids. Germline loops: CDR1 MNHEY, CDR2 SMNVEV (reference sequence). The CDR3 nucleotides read TGTGCCAGCAGTCTATCAGGGATGGCGAACACTGAAGCTTTCTTT. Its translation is CASSLSGMANTEAFF.

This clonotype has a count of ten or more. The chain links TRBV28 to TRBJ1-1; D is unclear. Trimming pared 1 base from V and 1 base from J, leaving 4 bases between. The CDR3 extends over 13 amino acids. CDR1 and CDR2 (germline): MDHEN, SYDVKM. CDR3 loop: CASSLSWNTEAFF. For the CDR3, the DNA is TGTGCCAGCAGTTTATCGTGGAACACTGAAGCTTTCTTT. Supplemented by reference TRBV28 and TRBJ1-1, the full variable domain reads DVKVTQSSRYLVKRTGEKVFLECVQDMDHENMFWYRQDPGLGLRLIYFSYDVKMKEKGDIPEGYSVSREKKERFSLILESASTNQTSMYLCASSLSWNTEAFFGQGTRLTVV.

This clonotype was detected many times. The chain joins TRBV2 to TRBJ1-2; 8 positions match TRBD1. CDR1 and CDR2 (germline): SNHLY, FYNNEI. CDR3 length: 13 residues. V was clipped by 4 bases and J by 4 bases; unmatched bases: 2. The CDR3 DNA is TGTGCCAGCAGTGGGGACAGGATCTATGGCTACACCTTC. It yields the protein CASSGDRIYGYTF.

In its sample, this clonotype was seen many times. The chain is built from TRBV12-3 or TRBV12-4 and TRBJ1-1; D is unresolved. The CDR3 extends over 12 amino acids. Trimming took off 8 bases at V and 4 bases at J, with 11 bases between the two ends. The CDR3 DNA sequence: TGTGCCAGCCGTCCTCGCGGCACTGAAGCTTTCTTT. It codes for CASRPRGTEAFF.

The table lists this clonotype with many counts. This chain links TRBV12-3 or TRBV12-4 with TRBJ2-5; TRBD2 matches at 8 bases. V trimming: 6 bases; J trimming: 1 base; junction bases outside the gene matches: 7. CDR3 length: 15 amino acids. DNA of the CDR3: TGTGCCAGCAGCCCAGCGGGGGAACTCCAAGAGACCCAGTACTTC. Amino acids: CASSPAGELQETQYF.

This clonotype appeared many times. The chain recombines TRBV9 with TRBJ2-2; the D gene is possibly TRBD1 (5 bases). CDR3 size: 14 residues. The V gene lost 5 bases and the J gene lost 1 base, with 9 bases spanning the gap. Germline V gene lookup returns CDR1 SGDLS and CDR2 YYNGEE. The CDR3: CASRAGQNTGELFF. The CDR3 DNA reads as TGTGCCAGCAGGGCCGGACAGAACACCGGGGAGCTGTTTTTT. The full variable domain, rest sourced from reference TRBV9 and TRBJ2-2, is DSGVTQTPKHLITATGQRVTLRCSPRSGDLSVYWYQQSLDQGLQFLIQYYNGEERAKGNILERFSAQQFPDLHSELNLSSLELGDSALYFCASRAGQNTGELFFGEGSRLTVL.

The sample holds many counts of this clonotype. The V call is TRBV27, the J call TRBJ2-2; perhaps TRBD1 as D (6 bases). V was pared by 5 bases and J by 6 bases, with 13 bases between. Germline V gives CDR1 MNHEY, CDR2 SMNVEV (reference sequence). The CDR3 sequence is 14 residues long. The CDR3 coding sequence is TGTGCCAGCAGTGCCCTAACAGGGTCCGGGGAGCTGTTTTTT. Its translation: CASSALTGSGELFF.

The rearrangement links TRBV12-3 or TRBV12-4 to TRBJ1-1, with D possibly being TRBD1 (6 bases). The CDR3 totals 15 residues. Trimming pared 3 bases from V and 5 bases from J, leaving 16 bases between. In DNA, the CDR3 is TGTGCCAGCAGTTTTCTGTCAAACCAGGGGACTGAAGCTTTCTTT. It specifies CASSFLSNQGTEAFF.

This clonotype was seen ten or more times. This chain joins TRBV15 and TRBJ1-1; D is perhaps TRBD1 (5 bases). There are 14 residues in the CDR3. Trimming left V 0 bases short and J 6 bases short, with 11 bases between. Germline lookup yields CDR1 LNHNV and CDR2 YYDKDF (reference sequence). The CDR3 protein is CATSRDGRGPEAFF. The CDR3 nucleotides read TGTGCCACCAGCAGAGATGGAAGGGGTCCTGAAGCTTTCTTT. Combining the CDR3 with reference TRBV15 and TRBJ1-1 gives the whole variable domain DAMVIQNPRYQVTQFGKPVTLSCSQTLNHNVMYWYQQKSSQAPKLLFHYYDKDFNNEADTPDNFQSRRPNTSFCFLDIRSPGLGDTAMYLCATSRDGRGPEAFFGQGTRLTVV.

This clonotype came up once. CDR3 in amino acids: CASSPGGGRKNGYTF. The CDR3 nucleotides read TGTGCCAGCAGTCCTGGTGGAGGGCGAAAAAACGGCTACACCTTC. The rearrangement links TRBV6-1 to TRBJ1-2, with D uncertain. The CDR3 has 15 residues. The V gene's germline CDR1 is MNHNS and CDR2 SASEGT. V was cut by 5 bases and J by 8 bases, with 21 bases left in between.

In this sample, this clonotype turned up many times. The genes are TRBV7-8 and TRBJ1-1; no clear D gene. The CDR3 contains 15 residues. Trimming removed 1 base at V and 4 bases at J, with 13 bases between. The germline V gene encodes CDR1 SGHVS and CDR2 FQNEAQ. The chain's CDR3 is CASSLGLPGATEAFF. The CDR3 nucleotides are TGTGCCAGCAGCTTAGGGCTGCCGGGAGCCACTGAAGCTTTCTTT. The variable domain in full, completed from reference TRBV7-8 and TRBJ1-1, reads GAGVSQSPRYKVAKRGQDVALRCDPISGHVSLFWYQQALGQGPEFLTYFQNEAQLDKSGLPSDRFFAERPEGSVSTLKIQRTQQEDSAVYLCASSLGLPGATEAFFGQGTRLTVV.

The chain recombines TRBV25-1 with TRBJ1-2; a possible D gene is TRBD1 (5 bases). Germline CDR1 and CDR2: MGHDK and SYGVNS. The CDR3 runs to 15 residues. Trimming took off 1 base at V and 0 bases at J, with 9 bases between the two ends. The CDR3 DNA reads TGTGCCAGCAGTGAATTTGACAGAGCTAACTATGGCTACACCTTC. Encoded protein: CASSEFDRANYGYTF.

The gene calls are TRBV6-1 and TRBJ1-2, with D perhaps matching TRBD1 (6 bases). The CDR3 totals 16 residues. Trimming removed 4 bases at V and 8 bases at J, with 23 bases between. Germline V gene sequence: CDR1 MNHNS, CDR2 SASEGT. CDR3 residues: CASSGTSGGAGRGYTF. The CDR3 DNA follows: TGTGCCAGCAGTGGGACTAGCGGGGGGGCAGGAAGAGGCTACACCTTC.

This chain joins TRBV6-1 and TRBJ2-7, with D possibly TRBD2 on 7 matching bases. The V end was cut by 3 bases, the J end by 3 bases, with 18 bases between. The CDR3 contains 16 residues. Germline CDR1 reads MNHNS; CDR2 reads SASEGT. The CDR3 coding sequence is TGTGCCAGCAGTGATTGGGGGGGCCTTTCACACTACGAGCAGTACTTC. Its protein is CASSDWGGLSHYEQYF.

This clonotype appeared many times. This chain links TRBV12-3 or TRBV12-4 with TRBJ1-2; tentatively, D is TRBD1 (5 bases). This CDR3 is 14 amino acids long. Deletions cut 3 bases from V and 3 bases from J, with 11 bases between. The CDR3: CASSLGRLDYGYTF. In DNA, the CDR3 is TGTGCCAGCAGTTTGGGACGGCTGGACTATGGCTACACCTTC.

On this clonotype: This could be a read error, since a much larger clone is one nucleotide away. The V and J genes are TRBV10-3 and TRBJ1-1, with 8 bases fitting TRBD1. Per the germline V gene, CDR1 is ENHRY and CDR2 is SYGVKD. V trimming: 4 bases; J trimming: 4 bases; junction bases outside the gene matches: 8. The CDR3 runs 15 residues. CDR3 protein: CAISGGQGAGTEAFF. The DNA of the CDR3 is TGTGCCATCAGTGGTGGGCAGGGGGCTGGCACTGAAGCTTTCTTT.

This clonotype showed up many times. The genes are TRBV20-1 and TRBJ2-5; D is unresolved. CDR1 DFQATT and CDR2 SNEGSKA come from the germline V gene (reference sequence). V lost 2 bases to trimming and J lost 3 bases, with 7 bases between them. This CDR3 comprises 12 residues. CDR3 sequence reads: CSARKAKETQYF. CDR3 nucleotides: TGCAGTGCTAGAAAGGCGAAAGAGACCCAGTACTTC.

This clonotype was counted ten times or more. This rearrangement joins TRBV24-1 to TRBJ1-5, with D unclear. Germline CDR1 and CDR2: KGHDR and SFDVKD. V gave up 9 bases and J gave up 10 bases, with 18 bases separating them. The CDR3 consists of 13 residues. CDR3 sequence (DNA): TGTGCCACCTTTCGGAGGAACGCAAGACCCCAGCATTTT. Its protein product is CATFRRNARPQHF.

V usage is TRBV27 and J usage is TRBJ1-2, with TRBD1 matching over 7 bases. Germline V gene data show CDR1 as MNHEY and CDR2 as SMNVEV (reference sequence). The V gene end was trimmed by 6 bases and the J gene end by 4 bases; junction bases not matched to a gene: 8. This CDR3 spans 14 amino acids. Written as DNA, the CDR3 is TGTGCCAGCAGACAGGGGCACGGAGGCTATGGCTACACCTTC. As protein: CASRQGHGGYGYTF.

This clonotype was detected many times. CDR3 in DNA: TGTGCCAGCAAGACAGGGGGCCCCTCCTACGAGCAGTACTTC. It translates to CASKTGGPSYEQYF. This sequence joins TRBV6-2 or TRBV6-3 and TRBJ2-7, with 10 bases matching TRBD1. Germline V gene sequence: CDR1 MNHEY, CDR2 SVGEGT. This CDR3 has 14 residues. After removal of 7 bases from V and 0 bases from J, the junction contained 3 bases not matched to a gene.

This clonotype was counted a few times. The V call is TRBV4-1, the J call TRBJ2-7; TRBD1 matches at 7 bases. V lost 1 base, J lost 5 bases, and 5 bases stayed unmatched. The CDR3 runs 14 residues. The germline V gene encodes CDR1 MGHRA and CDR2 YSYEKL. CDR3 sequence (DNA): TGCGCCAGCAGCCAAGGGGACAGCTACAACGAGCAGTACTTC. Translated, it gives CASSQGDSYNEQYF.

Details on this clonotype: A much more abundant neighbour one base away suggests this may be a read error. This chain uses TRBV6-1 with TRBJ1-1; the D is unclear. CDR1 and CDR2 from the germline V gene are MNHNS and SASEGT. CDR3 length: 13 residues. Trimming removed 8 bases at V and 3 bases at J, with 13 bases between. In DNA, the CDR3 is TGTGCCAGCGAGACGGAGAGGCACACTGAAGCTTTCTTT. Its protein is CASETERHTEAFF.

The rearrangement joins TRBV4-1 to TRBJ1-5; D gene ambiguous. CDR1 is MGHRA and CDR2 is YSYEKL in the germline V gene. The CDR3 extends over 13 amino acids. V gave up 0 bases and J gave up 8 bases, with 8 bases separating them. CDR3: CASSQDFWEPQHF. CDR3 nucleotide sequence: TGCGCCAGCAGCCAAGACTTTTGGGAGCCCCAGCATTTT.

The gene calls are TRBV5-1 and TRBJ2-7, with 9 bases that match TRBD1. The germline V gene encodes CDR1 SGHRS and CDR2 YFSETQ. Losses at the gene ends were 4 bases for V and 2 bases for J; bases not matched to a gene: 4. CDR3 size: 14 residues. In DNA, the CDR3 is TGCGCCAGCAGCGGGGGACAGGGCGCCTACGAGCAGTACTTC. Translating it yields CASSGGQGAYEQYF.